The next 2 T cell receptor beta chains were all read from a single sample in a study of identical twins. TCRdb independently ran MiXCR on the 5' RACE reads; one entry per CDR3 protein. The sample has about 250,000 distinct CDR3 sequences, about 8.9% seen once. These records were also assigned to another study, of yellow fever vaccine responses in identical twins.

Source material: CD8+ T cells sorted from blood. These receptors came from a young woman in good health.

The V call is TRBV7-9, the J call TRBJ2-5; 9 bases line up with TRBD1. CDR1 is SEHNR and CDR2 is FQNEAQ in the germline V gene (reference sequence). The CDR3 sequence is 16 residues long. V lost 4 bases to trimming and J lost 4 bases; unmatched junction nucleotides: 10. The CDR3 sequence is CASSSLPGQGVETQYF. CDR3 DNA: TGTGCCAGCAGCTCGCTCCCGGGACAGGGTGTAGAGACCCAGTACTTC.

This clonotype has only a few counts. CDR3 sequence: CASRSSANTEAFF. The CDR3 coding sequence is TGTGCCAGCAGATCGTCTGCGAACACTGAAGCTTTCTTT. The chain employs TRBV7-3 and TRBJ1-1; D is ambiguous. The CDR3 has 13 residues. Germline CDR1 reads SGHTA; CDR2 reads FQGTGA. Trimming stripped 6 bases from V and 1 base from J, with 9 bases between. Full variable domain (remainder filled in from reference TRBV7-3 and TRBJ1-1): GAGVSQTPSNKVTEKGKYVELRCDPISGHTALYWYRQSLGQGPEFLIYFQGTGAADDSGLPNDRFFAVRPEGSVSTLKIQRTERGDSAVYLCASRSSANTEAFFGQGTRLTVV.